The rows below give T cell receptor beta chains drawn from one sample of a study of cytomegalovirus exposure and HLA in healthy donors. The repertoire was sequenced with immunoSEQ multiplex PCR; TCRdb's copy has only in-frame clones and lacks some. The profile shows approximately 160,000 clones, approximately 80% of them singletons. The specimen sequenced was PBMCs. These receptors were collected from a woman in her late teens or twenties in good health and CMV-seronegative. Both conserved end residues are part of each CDR3. A D gene is named only where the DNA matches it firmly.

>14|TRBV6-6|TRBD1|TRBJ2-1
CASFWDSTYNEQFF
TGTGCCAGTTTTTGGGACAGTACCTACAATGAGCAGTTCTTC
>15|TRBV2|TRBD2|TRBJ2-3
CASSRLAGLTDTQYF
TGTGCCAGCAGCCGACTAGCGGGGCTCACAGATACGCAGTATTTT
>14|TRBV25-1|TRBD1|TRBJ1-5
CASGETGRNQPQHF
TGTGCCAGCGGAGAGACAGGGCGGAATCAGCCCCAGCATTTT
>16|TRBV5-8|TRBD1|TRBJ1-5
CASGEGTGVPRQPQHF
TGTGCCAGCGGTGAGGGGACAGGGGTCCCGAGGCAGCCCCAGCATTTT
>13|TRBV5-1|-|TRBJ2-2
CASSLDRTGELFF
TGCGCCAGCAGCTTAGACAGAACCGGGGAGCTGTTTTTT
>15|TRBV5-4|TRBD2|TRBJ2-1
CASSLTRDYLHEQFF
TGTGCCAGCAGCTTGACCCGGGACTATTTGCATGAGCAGTTCTTC
>14|TRBV19|-|TRBJ2-7
CATASGFDLYEQYF
TGTGCCACAGCCTCGGGGTTCGATTTATACGAGCAGTACTTC
>14|TRBV5-4|-|TRBJ1-2
CASSLVGAGRGYTF
TGTGCCAGCAGCTTGGTCGGCGCGGGCCGGGGCTACACCTTC
>12|TRBV18|-|TRBJ2-3
CASSPIEDTQYF
TGTGCCAGCTCCCCGATCGAGGATACGCAGTATTTT
>15|TRBV18|TRBD1|TRBJ1-4
CASSPPGQDNEKLFF
TGTGCCAGCTCACCACCGGGACAGGATAATGAAAAACTGTTTTTT
>15|TRBV27|TRBD2|TRBJ2-7
CASSEGLAGVYEQYF
TGTGCCAGCAGTGAGGGACTAGCGGGAGTCTACGAGCAGTACTTC